The 25 T cell receptor beta chains below all came from one sample that was sequenced in a study of blood T cell repertoires in COVID-19. Only in-frame clones appear in the TCRdb table, and some are missing; sequencing was by immunoSEQ multiplex PCR. This repertoire shows some 88,000 clones, roughly 84% found once; its top ten account for around 15%. The sequencing sample was made of peripheral blood. The receptors originated from a woman in her seventies with acute or convalescent COVID-19.

V is TRBV24-1 and J is TRBJ2-7; D possibly corresponds to TRBD2 (5 bases). The germline V gene encodes CDR1 KGHDR and CDR2 SFDVKD. This CDR3 has 18 amino acids. V was trimmed by 8 bases and J by 2 bases, leaving 27 bases between them. Here the CDR3 reads CATIVCLESRGRTYEQYV. In DNA form, the CDR3 reads TGTGCCACCATCGTATGTCTCGAATCGAGAGGGCGGACCTACGAGCAGTACGTC.

The chain combines TRBV7-2 with TRBJ2-3; tentative D call: TRBD2 (5 bases). This CDR3 has 15 amino acids. Germline CDR1 and CDR2: SGHTA and FQGNSA. V was trimmed by 2 bases and J by 0 bases, leaving 9 bases between them. The CDR3 coding sequence is TGTGCCAGCAGCTTATCGCGGGTTAGCACAGATACGCAGTATTTT. Encoded protein: CASSLSRVSTDTQYF. The whole variable domain, remainder taken from reference TRBV7-2 and TRBJ2-3, is GAGVSQSPSNKVTEKGKDVELRCDPISGHTALYWYRQSLGQGLEFLIYFQGNSAPDKSGLPSDRFSAERTGGSVSTLTIQRTQQEDSAVYLCASSLSRVSTDTQYFGPGTRLTVL.

CDR3: CASMVGAGDTQYF. The CDR3 DNA sequence: TGTGCCAGCATGGTAGGGGCAGGTGATACGCAGTATTTT. The gene calls are TRBV6-5 and TRBJ2-3; tentative D call: TRBD1 (5 bases). The CDR3 consists of 13 residues. V lost 7 bases, J lost 6 bases, and 14 bases lay in between. Germline assignment: CDR1 MNHEY and CDR2 SVGAGI.

The sample holds one count of this clone. V is TRBV6-2 or TRBV6-3 and J is TRBJ2-3; 7 bases map to TRBD1. This CDR3 has 17 residues. V was pared by 0 bases and J by 2 bases, with 8 bases of the junction left unmatched. Germline CDR1 and CDR2: MNHEY and SVGEGT. The CDR3 is CASSYSRQGISTDTQYF. For the CDR3, the DNA is TGTGCCAGCAGTTACTCACGACAGGGAATATCCACAGATACGCAGTATTTT.

CDR3 in DNA: TGTGCCAGCAGCGTAGGCGGGGGAGCAGAATACAATGAGCAGTTCTTC. It encodes CASSVGGGAEYNEQFF. The rearrangement joins TRBV9 to TRBJ2-1, with 7 bases fitting TRBD2. Germline V lookup: CDR1 SGDLS, CDR2 YYNGEE. Trimming removed 0 bases from V and 4 bases from J; junction bases left unmatched: 7. The CDR3 sequence is 16 residues long.

The chain has TRBV6-5 and TRBJ1-2; no definite D call. Between the trimmed V and J ends, which lost 2 bases and 0 bases, there was a span of 4 bases. Germline CDR1 MNHEY, CDR2 SVGAGI. This CDR3 has 13 residues. The CDR3 DNA is TGTGCCAGCAGTTACGCAGCTAACTATGGCTACACCTTC. Amino acids: CASSYAANYGYTF.

This clone was recorded only once. The V gene is TRBV6-5, the J gene TRBJ2-3, with D possibly being TRBD2 (6 bases). CDR3 length equals 16 residues. Trimming shortened V by 2 bases and J by 1 base, and 13 bases separated the two germline ends. Germline assignment: CDR1 MNHEY and CDR2 SVGAGI. This CDR3 is CASSYPLLAGTDTQYF. DNA for the CDR3: TGTGCCAGCAGTTACCCCTTACTAGCAGGCACAGATACGCAGTATTTT.

The gene calls are TRBV29-1 and TRBJ2-2, with 11 bases identical to TRBD1. Germline CDR1 and CDR2: SQVTM and ANQGSEA. The V gene end was trimmed by 7 bases and the J gene end by 4 bases; junction bases not matched to a gene: 5. This CDR3 is 14 amino acids long. The CDR3 sequence: CSGGQGAGTGELFF. DNA of the CDR3: TGCAGCGGCGGACAGGGGGCGGGCACCGGGGAGCTGTTTTTT.

The chain carries TRBV5-1 and TRBJ2-2; no definite D call. Germline V gene data show CDR1 as SGHRS and CDR2 as YFSETQ. The CDR3 runs 14 residues. Deletions cut 3 bases from V and 4 bases from J, with 10 bases between. CDR3 region: CASSSYTSTGELFF. The DNA for the CDR3 is TGCGCCAGCAGCTCATATACATCCACCGGGGAGCTGTTTTTT.

The V and J genes are TRBV6-2 or TRBV6-3 and TRBJ1-5; 10 nucleotides line up with TRBD1. V shed 6 bases and J 7 bases; nucleotides not matched to a gene: 6. Germline CDR1 is MNHEY and CDR2 is SVGEGT. The CDR3 sequence is 14 residues long. The CDR3 loop reads CASSRDRGFQPQHF. CDR3 DNA sequence: TGTGCCAGCAGCCGGGACAGGGGCTTCCAGCCCCAGCATTTT.

This clone has a handful of counts. The chain carries TRBV28 and TRBJ1-5; D is undetermined. The CDR3 spans 16 residues. V was cut by 5 bases and J by 0 bases, with 14 bases left in between. Germline CDR1 MDHEN, CDR2 SYDVKM. This chain's CDR3 is CASSNSGSYSNQPQHF. The CDR3 bases are TGTGCCAGCAGTAACAGCGGCAGTTATAGCAATCAGCCCCAGCATTTT.

The chain recombines TRBV25-1 with TRBJ1-3; tentatively, D is TRBD1 (5 bases). The CDR3 is made up of 14 amino acids. The germline CDR1 and CDR2 sequences are MGHDK and SYGVNS. V lost 5 bases, J lost 0 bases, and 8 bases lay in between. Here the CDR3 DNA reads TGTGCCAGCAGTCAGGACAACTCTGGAAACACCATATATTTT. Protein product: CASSQDNSGNTIYF.

This clone appeared once. V usage is TRBV5-1 and J usage is TRBJ2-3; 9 bases agree with TRBD2. V gave up 2 bases and J gave up 7 bases; unmatched junction bases: 14. Germline CDR1 reads SGHRS; CDR2 reads YFSETQ. The CDR3 has 17 residues. CDR3 loop: CASSLQRGASPGNTQYF. In nucleotides, the CDR3 is TGCGCCAGCAGCTTACAGCGGGGGGCCTCTCCTGGAAATACGCAGTATTTT.

Regarding this clone: Other DNA sequences from this sample encode an identical CDR3 as well. The chain couples TRBV6-1 to TRBJ1-5; 7 bases agree with TRBD1. The CDR3 loop spans 16 amino acids. Trimming removed 2 bases from V and 2 bases from J; junction bases left unmatched: 6. Looked up from germline, CDR1 is MNHNS and CDR2 is SASEGT. CDR3 DNA sequence: TGTGCCAGCAGTGAAAGGGTCAGGGGGGGCAATCAGCCCCAGCATTTT. Translated: CASSERVRGGNQPQHF.

This rearrangement joins TRBV14 to TRBJ2-3; TRBD1 is a possible D gene (5 bases). Deletions cut 8 bases from V and 3 bases from J, with 15 bases between. The CDR3 covers 14 residues. Germline CDR1 and CDR2: SGHDN and FVKESK. This chain's CDR3 is CASGALLGTDTQYF. The CDR3 DNA reads TGTGCCAGCGGGGCCTTGCTGGGTACAGATACGCAGTATTTT.

The chain couples TRBV10-1 to TRBJ2-1; 10 bases agree with TRBD2. The CDR3 runs 16 residues. The V gene's germline CDR1 is WNHNN and CDR2 SYGVQD (reference sequence). With V trimmed by 6 bases and J by 4 bases, 9 bases remained unmatched. The CDR3 DNA reads as TGCGCCAGCAGGGCTAGCGGGAGCCCTGGGTACAATGAGCAGTTCTTC. As protein: CASRASGSPGYNEQFF.

V and J are TRBV6-5 and TRBJ1-1; D possibly corresponds to TRBD1 (6 bases). CDR3 size: 14 residues. V was trimmed by 1 base and J by 4 bases, leaving 10 bases between them. Germline CDR1 and CDR2: MNHEY and SVGAGI. The CDR3 region is CASSYLNRVTEAFF. Written as DNA, the CDR3 is TGTGCCAGCAGTTACTTAAACAGGGTCACTGAAGCTTTCTTT.

This rearrangement joins TRBV19 to TRBJ2-1, with 8 bases lining up with TRBD2. Germline-derived CDR1 and CDR2 are LNHDA and SQIVND (reference sequence). The V segment lost 6 bases and the J segment 8 bases; nucleotides outside the gene matches: 15. This CDR3 region has 16 residues. CDR3: CASSPLGGGGQDEQFF. CDR3 DNA: TGTGCCAGTAGCCCCCTGGGAGGCGGGGGGCAGGATGAGCAGTTCTTC.

The chain couples TRBV11-2 to TRBJ2-1; D is tentatively TRBD1 or TRBD2 (9 bases each). Trimming took off 5 bases at V and 9 bases at J, with 32 bases between the two ends. Germline-derived CDR1 and CDR2 are SGHAT and FQNNGV. The CDR3 has 19 residues. The CDR3 DNA reads TGTGCCAGCAGCACAGGGGGCTTCCAATTTTCGACTAGCGGCAGTGAGCAGTTCTTC. The encoded protein is CASSTGGFQFSTSGSEQFF. Filled out from reference TRBV11-2 and TRBJ2-1, the complete variable domain reads EAGVAQSPRYKIIEKRQSVAFWCNPISGHATLYWYQQILGQGPKLLIQFQNNGVVDDSQLPKDRFSAERLKGVDSTLKIQPAKLEDSAVYLCASSTGGFQFSTSGSEQFFGPGTRLTVL.

V gene TRBV18 combines with J gene TRBJ2-1; TRBD1 matches at 7 bases. Germline V lookup: CDR1 KGHSH, CDR2 LQKENI. With 0 bases clipped from V and 4 bases from J, the junction kept 9 bases outside the gene matches. CDR3 size: 17 residues. CDR3 nucleotide sequence: TGTGCCAGCTCACCACCAGGTGGACAACAGGGGTACAATGAGCAGTTCTTC. Encoded protein: CASSPPGGQQGYNEQFF.

The gene calls are TRBV11-2 and TRBJ2-7; the D gene is possibly TRBD2 (5 bases). Germline CDR1 and CDR2: SGHAT and FQNNGV. The CDR3 totals 12 residues. Trimming pared 6 bases from V and 7 bases from J, leaving 13 bases between. CDR3 sequence (DNA): TGTGCCAGCAGGCAGGCGGGTGGAGAGCAGTACGTC. Protein: CASRQAGGEQYV.

In its sample, this clone was seen once. The rearrangement joins TRBV3-1 (or the pseudogene TRBV3-2) to TRBJ1-1; no clear D gene. V lost 4 bases and J 1 base, leaving 10 bases between the germline ends. This CDR3 has 14 amino acids. CDR1 is LGHDT and CDR2 is YNNKEL in the germline V gene (reference sequence). The CDR3 spells CASSLRWANTEAFF. The CDR3 nucleotides read TGTGCCAGCAGCCTCCGGTGGGCGAACACTGAAGCTTTCTTT.

The CDR3 reads CASSLSGQRNTEAFF. CDR3 sequence (DNA): TGTGCCAGCAGCTTATCGGGACAGCGGAACACTGAAGCTTTCTTT. The chain uses TRBV11-2 and TRBJ1-1; TRBD1 aligns across 7 bases. With V trimmed by 2 bases and J by 1 base, 4 bases remained unmatched. The CDR3 runs 15 residues. Germline V lookup: CDR1 SGHAT, CDR2 FQNNGV. The full variable domain, its missing parts supplied by reference TRBV11-2 and TRBJ1-1, is EAGVAQSPRYKIIEKRQSVAFWCNPISGHATLYWYQQILGQGPKLLIQFQNNGVVDDSQLPKDRFSAERLKGVDSTLKIQPAKLEDSAVYLCASSLSGQRNTEAFFGQGTRLTVV.

This clone has a single count. V is TRBV6-5 and J is TRBJ2-5, with TRBD2 identical over 8 bases. This CDR3 region has 16 residues. Per the germline V gene, CDR1 is MNHEY and CDR2 is SVGAGI. V lost 2 bases and J lost 5; bases outside the gene matches: 10. The chain's CDR3 is CASSYRGAGGSETQYF. In nucleotides, the CDR3 is TGTGCCAGCAGTTACCGGGGCGCGGGGGGCTCGGAGACCCAGTACTTC.

A few counts support this clone. The chain links TRBV1 to TRBJ1-1; the table's D call TRBD1 went unverified against the DNA. TRBV1 corresponds to a pseudogene. This CDR3 is 15 amino acids long. The CDR3 coding sequence is TGCACCAGCAGTCCGAATCGACAGGGTCGGACTGAAGCTTTCTTT. Translating gives CTSSPNRQGRTEAFF.